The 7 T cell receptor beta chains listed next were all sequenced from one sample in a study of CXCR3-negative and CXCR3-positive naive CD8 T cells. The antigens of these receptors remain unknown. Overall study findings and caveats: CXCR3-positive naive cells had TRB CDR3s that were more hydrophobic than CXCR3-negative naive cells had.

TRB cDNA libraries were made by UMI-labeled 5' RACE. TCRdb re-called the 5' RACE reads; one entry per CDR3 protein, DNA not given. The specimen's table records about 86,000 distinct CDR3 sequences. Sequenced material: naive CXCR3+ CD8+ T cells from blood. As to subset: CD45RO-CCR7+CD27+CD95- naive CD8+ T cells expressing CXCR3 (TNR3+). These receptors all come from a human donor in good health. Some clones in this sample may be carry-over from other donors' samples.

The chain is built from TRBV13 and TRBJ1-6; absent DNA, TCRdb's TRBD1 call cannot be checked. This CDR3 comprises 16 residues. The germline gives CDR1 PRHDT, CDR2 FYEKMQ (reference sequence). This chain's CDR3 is CASSSTPGQNNSPLHF. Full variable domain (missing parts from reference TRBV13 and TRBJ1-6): AAGVIQSPRHLIKEKRETATLKCYPIPRHDTVYWYQQGPGQDPQFLISFYEKMQSDKGSIPDRFSAQQFSDYHSELNMSSLELGDSALYFCASSSTPGQNNSPLHFGNGTRLTVT.

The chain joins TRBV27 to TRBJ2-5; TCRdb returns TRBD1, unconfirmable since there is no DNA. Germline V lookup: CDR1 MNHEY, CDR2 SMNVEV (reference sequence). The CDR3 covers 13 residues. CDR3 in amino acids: CASSLWGKETQYF.

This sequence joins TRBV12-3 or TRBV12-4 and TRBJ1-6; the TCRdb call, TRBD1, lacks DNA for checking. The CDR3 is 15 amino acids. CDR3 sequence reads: CASSSRDSFNSPLHF.

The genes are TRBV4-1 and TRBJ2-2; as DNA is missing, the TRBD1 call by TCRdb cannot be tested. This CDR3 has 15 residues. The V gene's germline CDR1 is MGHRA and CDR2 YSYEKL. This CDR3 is CASSQTDRVDGELFF.

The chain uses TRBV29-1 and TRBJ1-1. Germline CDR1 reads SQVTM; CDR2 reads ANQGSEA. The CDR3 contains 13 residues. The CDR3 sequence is CSVEGEGDTEAFF.

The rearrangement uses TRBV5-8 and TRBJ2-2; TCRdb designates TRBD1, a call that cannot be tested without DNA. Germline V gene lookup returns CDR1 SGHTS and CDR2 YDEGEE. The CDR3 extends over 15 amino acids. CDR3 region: CASSYWTDNTGELFF. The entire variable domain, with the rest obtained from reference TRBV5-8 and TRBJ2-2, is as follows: EAGVTQSPTHLIKTRGQQATLRCSPISGHTSVYWYQQALGLGLQFLLWYDEGEERNRGNFPPRFSGRQFPNYSSELNVNALELEDSALYLCASSYWTDNTGELFFGEGSRLTVL.

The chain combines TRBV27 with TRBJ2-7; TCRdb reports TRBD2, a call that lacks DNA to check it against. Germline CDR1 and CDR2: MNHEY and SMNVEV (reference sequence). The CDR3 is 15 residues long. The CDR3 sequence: CASRLGAGVSYEQYF.